This T cell receptor beta chain emerged from a study of PD-L1 blockade in urothelial cancer. Only in-frame clones appear in the TCRdb table, and some are missing; sequencing was by immunoSEQ multiplex PCR. The table includes approximately 35,000 clones, roughly 38% detected once. This TCR derives from a man in his sixties with urothelial cancer. The input for sequencing was tumor tissue, taken before atezolizumab (anti-PD-L1) treatment.

CDR3 DNA sequence: TGTGCCGGGGGGACTGGCCACAATGAGCAGTTCTTC. As protein: CAGGTGHNEQFF. V and J are TRBV12-5 and TRBJ2-1; 7 positions match TRBD2. The CDR3 is 12 residues long. Germline V CDR1 and CDR2: LGHNT, FRNRAP.